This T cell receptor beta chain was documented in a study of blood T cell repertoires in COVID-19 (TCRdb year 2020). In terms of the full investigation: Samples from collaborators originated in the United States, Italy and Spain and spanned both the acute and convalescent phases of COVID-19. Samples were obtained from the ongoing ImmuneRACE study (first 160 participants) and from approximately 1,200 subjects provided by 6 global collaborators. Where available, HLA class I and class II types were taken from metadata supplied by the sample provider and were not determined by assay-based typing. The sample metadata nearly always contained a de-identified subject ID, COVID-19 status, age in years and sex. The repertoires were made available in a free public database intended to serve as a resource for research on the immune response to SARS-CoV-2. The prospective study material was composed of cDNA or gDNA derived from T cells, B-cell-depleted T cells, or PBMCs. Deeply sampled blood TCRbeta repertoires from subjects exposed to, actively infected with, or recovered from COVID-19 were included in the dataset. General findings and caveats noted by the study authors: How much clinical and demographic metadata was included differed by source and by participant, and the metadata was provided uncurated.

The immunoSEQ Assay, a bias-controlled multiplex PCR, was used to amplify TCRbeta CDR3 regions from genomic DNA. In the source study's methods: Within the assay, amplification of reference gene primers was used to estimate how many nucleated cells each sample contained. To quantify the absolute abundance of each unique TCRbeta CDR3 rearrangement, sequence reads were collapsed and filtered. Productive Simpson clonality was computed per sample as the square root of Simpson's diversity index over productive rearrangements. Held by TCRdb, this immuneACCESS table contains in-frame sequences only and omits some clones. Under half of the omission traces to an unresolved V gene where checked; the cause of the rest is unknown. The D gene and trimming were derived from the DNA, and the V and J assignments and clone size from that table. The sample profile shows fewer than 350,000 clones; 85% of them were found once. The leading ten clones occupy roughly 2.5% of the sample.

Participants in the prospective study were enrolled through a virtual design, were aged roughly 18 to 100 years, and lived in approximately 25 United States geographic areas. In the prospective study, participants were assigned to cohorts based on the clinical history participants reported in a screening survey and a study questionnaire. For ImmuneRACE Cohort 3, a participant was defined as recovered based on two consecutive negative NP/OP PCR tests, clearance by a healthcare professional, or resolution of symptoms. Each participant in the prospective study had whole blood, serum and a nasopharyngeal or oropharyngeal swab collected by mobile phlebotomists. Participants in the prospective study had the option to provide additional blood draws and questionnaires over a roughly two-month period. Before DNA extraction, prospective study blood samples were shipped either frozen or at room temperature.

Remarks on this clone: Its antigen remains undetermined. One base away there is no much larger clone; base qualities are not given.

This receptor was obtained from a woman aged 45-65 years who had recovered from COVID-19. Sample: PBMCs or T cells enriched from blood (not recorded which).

The CDR3: CSVGGLAGVWEQYF. The DNA sequence follows: TGCAGCGTTGGGGGACTAGCGGGAGTGTGGGAGCAGTACTTC. This chain joins TRBV29-1 to TRBJ2-7; TRBD2 aligns with 14 central bases. The germline V end is reduced by 4 bases and the J end by 7 bases; junction bases left unmatched: 6. CDR3 length: 14 amino acids, cysteine to phenylalanine. Just the 42-base CDR3 DNA is kept, in frame starting at base 1. CDR1 and CDR2 were assigned from the germline V gene as SQVTM and ANQGSEA.